One and the same sample provided the 31 T cell receptor beta chains below, sequenced in a study of regulatory T cells in long-lasting Graves disease. To make TCR beta libraries, researchers used iRepertoire HTBI primers and Arm-PCR of CDR3 regions. MiXCR, applied by TCRdb to the multiplex PCR reads, yields one record per CDR3 protein. The table shows hundreds of thousands of distinct CDR3 sequences, with 21% occurring only once. Time point given: persistent/refractory GD, antithyroid drugs over 5 years with positive TRAb. PBMCs were the source of the RNA used for TCR sequencing. Sequenced material: peripheral blood mononuclear cells (PBMCs), taken when the disease was refractory, from a patient treated with antithyroid drugs. Receptor source: a female donor with Graves disease.

DNA for the CDR3: TGTGCCGGCGGTATCACGGGGTCTAACTATGGCTACACCTTC. As protein: CAGGITGSNYGYTF. The chain recombines TRBV12-3 or TRBV12-4 with TRBJ1-2; no firm D call. V dropped 11 bases and J dropped 0 bases, with 16 bases sitting between them. The CDR3 has 14 residues.

The chain has TRBV12-3 or TRBV12-4 and TRBJ2-1, with TRBD2 matching over 8 bases. Trimming at V came to 2 bases and at J to 7 bases, leaving 7 bases not matched to a gene. CDR3 size: 15 residues. CDR3 nucleotide sequence: TGTGCCAGCAGTTTAATTAGCGGGAAGCCTAATGAGCAGTTCTTC. It translates to CASSLISGKPNEQFF.

There are many counts of this clonotype. The rearrangement uses TRBV28 and TRBJ1-1, with a weak D call TRBD1 (5 bases). The V and J ends lost 5 bases and 7 bases respectively, with 11 bases between them. Germline lookup yields CDR1 MDHEN and CDR2 SYDVKM. The CDR3 totals 12 residues. CDR3 bases: TGTGCCAGCAGTCAGGGTGCAATTGAAGCTTTCTTT. Residues: CASSQGAIEAFF.

This clonotype occurred many times. The chain is built from TRBV28 and TRBJ1-2, with 10 bases matching TRBD1. Germline V gene sequence: CDR1 MDHEN, CDR2 SYDVKM. The CDR3 length is 15 residues. Trimming at V came to 5 bases and at J to 4 bases, leaving 7 bases not matched to a gene. The CDR3 is CASSQPGTGVYGYTF. The CDR3, as DNA: TGTGCCAGCAGTCAACCCGGGACAGGGGTCTATGGCTACACCTTC.

This clonotype was observed a handful of times. Here the CDR3 DNA reads TGCAGTGCTAGAGACGGGACAGGGAACATGAACACTGAAGCTTTCTTT. Translating gives CSARDGTGNMNTEAFF. The chain employs TRBV20-1 and TRBJ1-1, with 9 bases fitting TRBD1. The germline CDR1 and CDR2 sequences are DFQATT and SNEGSKA (reference sequence). This CDR3 is built from 16 residues. V lost 0 bases and J lost 0; bases outside the gene matches: 5.

The J gene is TRBJ1-1, the V gene TRBV5-6; tentative D call: TRBD1 (5 bases). V gave up 4 bases and J gave up 0 bases, with 10 bases separating them. The CDR3 contains 14 residues. CDR1 and CDR2 (germline): SGHDT, YYEEEE. This CDR3 reads CASSQDIMNTEAFF. In DNA, the CDR3 is TGTGCCAGCAGCCAGGACATCATGAACACTGAAGCTTTCTTT.

The table lists this clonotype with many counts. V and J are TRBV28 and TRBJ1-5; 7 nucleotides match TRBD1. The CDR3 totals 15 residues. CDR1 is MDHEN, CDR2 SYDVKM, per germline. Trimming removed 5 bases from V and 7 bases from J; junction bases left unmatched: 11. The CDR3 region has the DNA TGTGCCAGCAGTCTCAGACAGGGAGGGCACCAGCCCCAGCATTTT. Translation gives CASSLRQGGHQPQHF.

This clonotype was seen many times. This sequence joins TRBV28 and TRBJ2-7, with 9 bases matching TRBD1. Losses at the gene ends were 6 bases for V and 5 bases for J; bases not matched to a gene: 11. This CDR3 has 15 amino acids. Germline assignment: CDR1 MDHEN and CDR2 SYDVKM. CDR3 loop: CASRNPGTGNHEQYF. The CDR3, as DNA: TGTGCCAGCAGAAACCCCGGGACAGGGAATCACGAGCAGTACTTC.

The rearrangement joins TRBV5-6 to TRBJ2-2; possible D gene TRBD1, 5 bases. V was trimmed by 1 base and J by 1 base, leaving 8 bases between them. Per germline, CDR1 SGHDT and CDR2 YYEEEE. The CDR3 runs 15 residues. The CDR3 DNA reads TGTGCCAGCAGCTTGTGGACACTGAACACCGGGGAGCTGTTTTTT. Amino acids: CASSLWTLNTGELFF.

In this sample, this clonotype turned up a few times. This chain connects TRBV12-3 or TRBV12-4 to TRBJ1-3; no reliable D call. The CDR3 sequence is 15 residues long. Trimming took 6 bases from V and 2 from J, leaving 14 bases between them. Here the CDR3 reads CASRRAGSPGNTIYF. DNA of the CDR3: TGTGCCAGCAGACGGGCGGGGTCGCCTGGAAACACCATATATTTT.

This chain joins TRBV7-2 and TRBJ2-7; D gene unclear. Germline CDR1 is SGHTA and CDR2 is FQGNSA. V was cut by 7 bases and J by 3 bases, with 22 bases left in between. This CDR3 region has 16 residues. CDR3 nucleotide sequence: TGTGCCAGCACCCCACCATCGACGTCTTTTTACTACGAGCAGTACTTC. Amino acids: CASTPPSTSFYYEQYF.

This clonotype appeared many times. The V and J genes are TRBV13 and TRBJ2-7; 9 bases fit TRBD1. V shed 1 base, J shed 7 bases, and the junction held 8 bases outside the gene matches. The CDR3 extends over 15 amino acids. The germline V gene has CDR1 PRHDT and CDR2 FYEKMQ (reference sequence). The CDR3 protein is CASSLETTGGREQYF. In nucleotides, the CDR3 is TGTGCCAGCAGCTTAGAGACCACAGGGGGCAGGGAGCAGTACTTC.

This clonotype was seen ten or more times. The chain has TRBV18 and TRBJ2-7; 9 bases are a match to TRBD1. CDR1 KGHSH and CDR2 LQKENI come from the germline V gene. The junction had 5 bases not matched to a gene; V was cut back by 8 bases and J by 6 bases. The CDR3 is 12 amino acids. The CDR3 region has the DNA TGTGCCAGCAGCCCACAGGGGGCCGAGCAGTACTTC. Translation gives CASSPQGAEQYF.

On this clonotype: One end of the junction varies from germline; a read error may be responsible. The chain employs TRBV6-5 and TRBJ1-5, with 7 bases aligning to TRBD1. The length of the CDR3 is 17 residues. CDR1 is MNHEY, CDR2 SVGAGI, per germline. Written as DNA, the CDR3 is TGTGCCAGCAGTTACTTTCAACAGGGGCCAGACAATCAGTCCCAGCATTTT. Translated, it gives CASSYFQQGPDNQSQHF.

This clonotype has a count of ten or more. This chain uses TRBV5-6 with TRBJ1-5, with D possibly being TRBD1 (5 bases). V shed 1 base and J shed 0 bases, with 11 bases lying between them. The CDR3 length is 16 residues. CDR1 and CDR2 (germline): SGHDT, YYEEEE. The CDR3 sequence is CASSLRTTYSNQPQHF. CDR3 in DNA: TGTGCCAGCAGCTTGAGGACAACTTATAGCAATCAGCCCCAGCATTTT.

The rearrangement links TRBV27 to TRBJ2-2; 8 nucleotides align to TRBD1. Germline trimming cut 2 bases from V and 7 bases from J; bases unmatched to any gene: 6. Per the germline V gene, CDR1 is MNHEY and CDR2 is SMNVEV (reference sequence). The CDR3 spans 15 residues. The CDR3: CASSLRQGAFGELFF. The DNA for the CDR3 is TGTGCCAGCAGTTTAAGGCAGGGGGCATTCGGGGAGCTGTTTTTT.

This clonotype was seen a few times. An end of the junction differs from the germline gene, which may be a read error. The CDR3 spells CTSSQDPHRPQHF. The CDR3 DNA follows: TGTACCAGCAGCCAAGACCCTCATCGGCCCCAGCATTTT. J is TRBJ1-5 and V is TRBV3-1; D is unresolved. The CDR3 sequence is 13 residues long. The V gene's germline CDR1 is LGHDT and CDR2 YNNKEL (reference sequence).

This clonotype was detected once. The V gene is TRBV4-1, the J gene TRBJ2-7; TRBD2 might be the D (5 bases). CDR1 and CDR2 from the germline V gene are MGHRA and YSYEKL. With 0 bases removed from V and 7 bases from J, the gap between germline ends came to 10 bases. The CDR3 consists of 13 residues. The CDR3 region has the DNA TGCGCCAGCAGCCAAGATTCGGGCGGGGAGCAGTACTTC. It is translated as CASSQDSGGEQYF.

The chain joins TRBV20-1 to TRBJ2-1, with 8 bases identical to TRBD2. V lost 1 base, J lost 4 bases, and 3 bases stayed unmatched. The CDR3 totals 14 residues. Germline lookup yields CDR1 DFQATT and CDR2 SNEGSKA (reference sequence). The CDR3 bases are TGCAGTGCTAGAGCCCTAGCGGGTTACAATGAGCAGTTCTTC. This codes for CSARALAGYNEQFF.

The J gene is TRBJ2-5, the V gene TRBV20-1, with D hard to call. Looked up from germline, CDR1 is DFQATT and CDR2 is SNEGSKA (reference sequence). Trimming pared 0 bases from V and 10 bases from J, leaving 9 bases between. The CDR3 runs 11 residues. The CDR3 loop reads CSAREASLQYF. The CDR3 coding sequence is TGCAGTGCTAGAGAGGCTTCCCTCCAGTACTTC.

This clonotype was seen many times. The rearrangement joins TRBV28 to TRBJ2-7; D perhaps matches TRBD2 (6 bases). Trimming cost V 5 bases and J 7 bases, with 21 bases left between them. This CDR3 has 15 amino acids. CDR1 and CDR2 (germline): MDHEN, SYDVKM. The CDR3 coding sequence is TGTGCCAGCAGTCCCGAAGAACGGGAGTACAAGGAGCAGTACTTC. It specifies CASSPEEREYKEQYF.

This clonotype came up many times. V usage is TRBV28 and J usage is TRBJ2-5; D gene uncertain. Trimming shortened V by 5 bases and J by 1 base, and 11 bases separated the two germline ends. Looked up from germline, CDR1 is MDHEN and CDR2 is SYDVKM. The CDR3 length is 14 residues. The CDR3 loop is CASSPPNVQETQYF. CDR3 nucleotide sequence: TGTGCCAGCAGTCCCCCCAATGTCCAAGAGACCCAGTACTTC. Combining the CDR3 with reference TRBV28 and TRBJ2-5 gives the whole variable domain DVKVTQSSRYLVKRTGEKVFLECVQDMDHENMFWYRQDPGLGLRLIYFSYDVKMKEKGDIPEGYSVSREKKERFSLILESASTNQTSMYLCASSPPNVQETQYFGPGTRLLVL.

This clonotype was found many times. The chain couples TRBV28 to TRBJ2-5; D perhaps matches TRBD2 (6 bases). CDR1 and CDR2 from the germline V gene are MDHEN and SYDVKM. Trimming left V 3 bases short and J 2 bases short, with 16 bases between. There are 16 residues in the CDR3. CDR3 region: CASSFPLGGVQETQYF. The CDR3 DNA reads as TGTGCCAGCAGTTTCCCCCTGGGAGGTGTACAAGAGACCCAGTACTTC.

This clonotype occurred many times. V is TRBV6-4 and J is TRBJ2-7; possible D gene TRBD1, 6 bases. CDR3 length: 14 amino acids. CDR1 is MRHNA, CDR2 SNTAGT, per germline. V lost 8 bases and J 2 bases, leaving 16 bases between the germline ends. DNA of the CDR3: TGTGCCAGCCCCGGGACACCGTGTCCCTACGAGCAGTACTTC. It is translated as CASPGTPCPYEQYF.

The rearrangement joins TRBV28 to TRBJ2-2; D gene unclear. Germline lookup yields CDR1 MDHEN and CDR2 SYDVKM. The CDR3 loop spans 14 amino acids. V lost 2 bases and J 4 bases, leaving 8 bases between the germline ends. The CDR3 here is CASSLGPFTGELFF. In DNA, the CDR3 is TGTGCCAGCAGTTTAGGCCCGTTCACCGGGGAGCTGTTTTTT.

The CDR3 loop reads CASSSQDNSGELFF. The CDR3 nucleotides read TGTGCCAGCAGCTCACAGGATAATAGCGGGGAGCTGTTTTTT. V usage is TRBV5-6 and J usage is TRBJ2-2; weak D call: TRBD1 (5 bases). The CDR3 is 14 residues long. Per the germline V gene, CDR1 is SGHDT and CDR2 is YYEEEE. V lost 3 bases, J lost 7 bases, and 13 bases lay in between.

This clonotype has just a few counts. The gene calls are TRBV28 and TRBJ2-1; a possible D gene is TRBD2 (7 bases). Germline CDR1 and CDR2: MDHEN and SYDVKM. The V gene lost 5 bases and the J gene lost 3 bases, with 17 bases spanning the gap. This CDR3 spans 16 amino acids. This chain's CDR3 is CASSLEGGENYNEQFF. CDR3 DNA: TGTGCCAGCAGTCTCGAAGGGGGGGAAAACTACAATGAGCAGTTCTTC.

Ten or more counts support this clonotype. The chain combines TRBV6-1 with TRBJ2-2, with 10 bases lining up with TRBD1. CDR1 is MNHNS and CDR2 is SASEGT in the germline V gene. There are 14 residues in the CDR3. Germline trimming cut 7 bases from V and 5 bases from J; bases unmatched to any gene: 4. The CDR3 region has the DNA TGTGCCAGCATCGGGACAGGGGCGACCGGGGAGCTGTTTTTT. Its protein is CASIGTGATGELFF.

In this sample, this clonotype turned up many times. The V gene is TRBV6-1, the J gene TRBJ1-5; D call uncertain. V lost 5 bases to trimming and J lost 0 bases, with 5 bases between them. The CDR3 has 13 residues. The germline V gene has CDR1 MNHNS and CDR2 SASEGT. CDR3 coding DNA: TGTGCCAGCAGTACCTTTAGCAATCAGCCCCAGCATTTT. Its translation: CASSTFSNQPQHF.

This clonotype was detected a few times. V gene TRBV30 combines with J gene TRBJ1-1; D is unresolved. In germline, CDR1 is GTSNPN, CDR2 SVGIG (reference sequence). The CDR3 extends over 13 amino acids. V was clipped by 4 bases and J by 2 bases, with 11 bases between them. CDR3 sequence (DNA): TGTGCCTGGACCGGGGATTTCAACACTGAAGCTTTCTTT. Its protein is CAWTGDFNTEAFF.

At least ten counts were recorded for this clonotype. The chain uses TRBV6-5 and TRBJ2-7; perhaps TRBD2 as D (6 bases). V lost 0 bases and J lost 6, with 15 bases in between. CDR3 length equals 15 residues. From germline, CDR1 is MNHEY and CDR2 SVGAGI. The CDR3 here is CASSYSSGTGSEQYF. Here the CDR3 DNA reads TGTGCCAGCAGTTACTCATCTGGGACTGGCTCCGAGCAGTACTTC.